Listed here are 5 T cell receptor beta chains from one sample, sequenced in a study of molecular identifiers for immune sequencing clone quantification. MiXCR was run by TCRdb on the PCR reads, yielding one entry per CDR3 protein. The sample has around 470,000 distinct CDR3 sequences; 20% to 25% are singletons. What was sequenced was naive CD8+ T cells from blood, with Jurkat cell RNA spiked in. The subset denotes: FACS-sorted CD8+CD4-CCR7+CD45RA+ naive T cells. All receptors come from a human donor in good health. Some libraries in this study had Jurkat cell RNA spiked in.

This clonotype was seen a handful of times. This chain uses TRBV12-3 or TRBV12-4 with TRBJ1-2; D unclear. This CDR3 is 14 amino acids long. Trimming shortened V by 6 bases and J by 3 bases, and 14 bases separated the two germline ends. CDR3 region: CASSWESPDYGYTF. In nucleotides, the CDR3 is TGTGCCAGCAGCTGGGAGTCACCCGACTATGGCTACACCTTC.

This clonotype occurred a few times. The chain combines TRBV5-1 with TRBJ2-7; 9 bases fit TRBD1. With 0 bases clipped from V and 2 bases from J, the junction kept 12 bases outside the gene matches. The CDR3 is 18 amino acids. The V gene's germline CDR1 is SGHRS and CDR2 YFSETQ. In nucleotides, the CDR3 is TGCGCCAGCAGCTTGGGAGTGGTGTTGGGACAGGGAACCTACGAGCAGTACTTC. Protein product: CASSLGVVLGQGTYEQYF.

The chain joins TRBV15 to TRBJ1-2, with D hard to call. Looked up from germline, CDR1 is LNHNV and CDR2 is YYDKDF (reference sequence). The CDR3 sequence is 15 residues long. V lost 3 bases and J lost 0, with 11 bases in between. The DNA for the CDR3 is TGTGCCACCAGCAGTGGAACAGAAGCTAACTATGGCTACACCTTC. This gives the protein CATSSGTEANYGYTF. Full variable domain (outside the CDR3, taken from reference TRBV15 and TRBJ1-2): DAMVIQNPRYQVTQFGKPVTLSCSQTLNHNVMYWYQQKSSQAPKLLFHYYDKDFNNEADTPDNFQSRRPNTSFCFLDIRSPGLGDTAMYLCATSSGTEANYGYTFGSGTRLTVV.

The chain joins TRBV6-2 or TRBV6-3 to TRBJ1-1; D is ambiguous. Germline loops: CDR1 MNHEY, CDR2 SVGEGT. This CDR3 is built from 13 residues. Trimming cost V 3 bases and J 4 bases, with 9 bases left between them. CDR3 residues: CASSYAATTEAFF. The CDR3 nucleotides read TGTGCCAGCAGTTATGCGGCGACCACTGAAGCTTTCTTT.

The V gene is TRBV20-1, the J gene TRBJ2-7; D might be TRBD1 (6 bases). Germline loops: CDR1 DFQATT, CDR2 SNEGSKA (reference sequence). Trimming removed 4 bases from V and 2 bases from J, with 12 bases in between. The CDR3 spans 13 residues. The CDR3 coding sequence is TGCAGTGCTATCATTCCAGGGGCCTACGAGCAGTACTTC. This translates into CSAIIPGAYEQYF.